The clone carrying this TCR beta chain showed up just a few times. The V end lost 8 bases, the J end lost 3 bases, and 16 bases lay between the germline ends. The CDR3 runs 14 residues. Germline V gene data show CDR1 as SEHNR and CDR2 as FQNEAQ (reference sequence). Clones were read by immunoSEQ multiplex PCR, and TCRdb kept only the in-frame ones, dropping some. The sample holds 65,000 to 85,000 clones; about nine tenths are singletons and the top ten take about 0.4%. This specimen belongs to a study of technical replicates of blood from several donors. This receptor was identified in a human donor in good health. Sequencing input: T cells isolated from PBMCs. The chain links TRBV7-9 to TRBJ1-1; unclear D gene. CDR3 bases: TGTGCCAGCCGGCGGTCCCTGTACTACACTGAAGCTTTCTTT. Its translation is CASRRSLYYTEAFF.